The 5 T cell receptor beta chains below were found in one sample sequenced in a study of immune heterogeneity within non-small cell lung tumors. It was with 32 V and 13 J primers that multiplex PCR amplified TCR beta CDR3. TCRdb re-analysed the multiplex PCR reads in MiXCR, keeping a single row per CDR3 protein. The sample lists tens of thousands of distinct CDR3 sequences, about 30% occurring once. Template material for each sample was 600 to 750 ng of bulk tumor genomic DNA. Several biopsies were collected from each primary tumor during surgery. They were spaced as far apart as possible within the tumor mass. Curative surgical treatment was performed in patients who had newly diagnosed, untreated non-small cell lung cancer. Sequencing was performed on lung tumor tissue. These receptors were taken from a man in his forties or fifties with non-small cell lung cancer.

By proportion, this clonotype is medium-sized (0.01 to 0.1%). The V call is TRBV12-3 or TRBV12-4, the J call TRBJ2-1; possible D gene TRBD1, 5 bases. The CDR3 spans 15 residues. Trimming cost V 3 bases and J 0 bases, with 9 bases left between them. Here the CDR3 DNA reads TGTGCCAGCAGTTTGCAGGGTCTCTCCTACAATGAGCAGTTCTTC. Residues: CASSLQGLSYNEQFF.

This clonotype was counted only a few times. V is TRBV12-3 or TRBV12-4 and J is TRBJ2-2; either TRBD1 or TRBD2 may supply D (7 bases each). V lost 4 bases and J lost 6, with 15 bases in between. This CDR3 comprises 15 residues. CDR3 DNA: TGTGCCAGCAGTTCCCAGGGGGGGGGGGCCGGGGAGCTGTTTTTT. Amino acid sequence: CASSSQGGGAGELFF.

This rearrangement joins TRBV4-2 to TRBJ2-6; D might be TRBD1 (5 bases). V lost 8 bases and J lost 3, with 14 bases in between. CDR1 is LGHNA, CDR2 YNFKEQ, per germline. The CDR3 spans 15 residues. The CDR3 protein is CASQEGVGGANVLTF. CDR3 sequence (DNA): TGTGCCAGCCAAGAAGGGGTTGGTGGGGCCAACGTCCTGACTTTC.

Comments on this clonotype: One end of the junction fails to match germline, which may point to a read error. This chain links TRBV7-8 with TRBJ1-5; D is ambiguous. Germline CDR1 and CDR2: SGHVS and FQNEAQ. The CDR3 is 14 amino acids. The CDR3 reads CASSPPSGNQPQRF. CDR3 DNA sequence: TGTGCCAGCAGCCCTCCCTCGGGTAATCAGCCCCAGCGTTTT.

This clonotype was recorded many times. V usage is TRBV20-1 and J usage is TRBJ2-7; the match to TRBD1 covers 8 bases. With V trimmed by 5 bases and J by 1 base, 7 bases remained unmatched. Germline assignment: CDR1 DFQATT and CDR2 SNEGSKA (reference sequence). The CDR3 consists of 14 residues. The CDR3 region has the DNA TGCAGTGCTCTAACCGGACAGGGATCCTACGAGCAGTACTTC. Translation gives CSALTGQGSYEQYF.